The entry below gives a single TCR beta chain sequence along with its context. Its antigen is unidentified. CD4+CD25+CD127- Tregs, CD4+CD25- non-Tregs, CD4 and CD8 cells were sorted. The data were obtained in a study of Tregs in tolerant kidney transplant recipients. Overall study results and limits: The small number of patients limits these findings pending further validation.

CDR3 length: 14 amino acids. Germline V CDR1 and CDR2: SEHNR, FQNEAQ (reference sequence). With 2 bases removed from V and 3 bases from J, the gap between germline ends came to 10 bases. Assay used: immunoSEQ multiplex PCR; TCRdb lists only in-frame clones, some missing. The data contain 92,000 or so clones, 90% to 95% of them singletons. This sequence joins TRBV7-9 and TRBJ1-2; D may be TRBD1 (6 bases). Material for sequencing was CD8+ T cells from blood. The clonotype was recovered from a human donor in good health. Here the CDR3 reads CASSLNPGDYGYTF. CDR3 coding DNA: TGTGCCAGCAGCTTAAACCCAGGGGACTATGGCTACACCTTC.